This T cell receptor beta chain was found in a study of cytomegalovirus exposure and HLA in healthy donors (dated by TCRdb to 2016 to 2017). The study in broad terms: In an earlier analysis of some 550 of the donors, under 300 Gb of sequence data and 117 million unique TCR beta sequences from 150 million to 200 million T cells were reported. The study aimed to test whether cataloging public T cell receptors could reveal signatures of past pathogen exposure. The number of donors typed differed by locus, with about 629-630 for A, B, C, DRB1 and DQB1, more than 500 for DQA1, 606 for DPA1, and approximately 470 for DPB1. The later analysis used no new phenotypic data to find candidate immune exposures, relying instead on TCR beta sequences and their occurrence across donors. Both class I and class II loci were covered by HLA typing, at four-digit resolution. Donor age, sex, ethnicity and CMV serostatus were collected together with the repertoire data. Five DR-DQ haplotypes were handled as single units for association and clustering, since linkage in the cohort was strong. The study used immunosequencing to profile the T cell repertoires of some 600 subjects and linked those repertoires to cytomegalovirus serostatus. In addition to the first cohort of around 670 subjects, a separate validation cohort of around 110 different subjects was used. The genetic ancestry cluster associated with self-reported Caucasian donors included approximately 85% of the roughly 390 genotyped donors. To study patterns of TCR occurrence, a later analysis re-analyzed previously published TCR beta repertoires from several hundred donors and added high-resolution HLA genotyping. Across 398 genotyped donors of the cohort, an average of about 240,000 unique TCR beta nucleotide sequences per donor were sequenced, and roughly 20% of those sequences were non-productive. Every repertoire in the discovery cohort had been generated on one and the same sequencing platform. In a later genetic analysis, genome-wide SNP genotypes for 398 of the 666 donors were used, and that subset was treated as a discovery cohort. To predict cytomegalovirus infection status, the study brought together high-throughput TCR immunosequencing, statistical association of individual TCRs with disease status, and machine learning. Approximately 300 gigabases of sequencing data and approximately 91 million unique TCR sequences made up an early release that covered approximately 650 HLA-typed donors. In an earlier analysis of 587 of the donors, high-throughput TCR beta sequencing was used to judge whether each TCR beta V gene segment behaved as functional or pseudogenic.

Compared with germline, V lacks 3 bases and J lacks 5 bases; bases without a gene match: 9. The CDR3 measures 15 amino acids from cysteine to phenylalanine. Only the CDR3 part of the read is kept: 45 bases, read in frame from the first base. As encoded in the germline V gene, CDR1 is SGDLS while CDR2 is YYNGEE. The cohort consisted of 650 to 850 healthy bone marrow donors. Cohort members were all nominally healthy when sampled, although unrecorded immune exposures were likely present. The donor was CMV seropositive and belonged to the group of around 300 seropositive cohort members. Every donor gave a peripheral blood sample, and the peripheral blood mononuclear cells from that sample were used for TCR beta sequencing. Genomic DNA was extracted from the blood cell samples with the Qiagen DNeasy Blood Extraction Kit. In regard to this clone: The antigen it recognizes is unknown. There are no base qualities to consult, and no much larger clone falls within one base.

General study outcomes and caveats: Specific HLA alleles were associated with roughly 16,000 TCR beta sequences at a false discovery rate of 0.05 in a later analysis. A few of the identified cytomegalovirus-associated TCR beta chains were confirmed in vitro to be specific for cytomegalovirus antigens. When HLA alleles, especially DR and DQ, strongly co-occurred, TCR associations were difficult to assign to individual alleles. According to a later analysis, parvovirus B19, influenza, CMV and Epstein-Barr virus appeared linked to several top co-occurrence clusters. Roughly uniform sequencing depth across donors was assumed in presence/absence analyses, although this assumption may not hold. Most TCR sequences were seen in very few donors, while some public TCRs were found in many individuals. A group of highly shared sequence variants was considered likely to be a technical artifact of the sequencing pipeline. An association between a missense DCLRE1C variant and V-gene and J-gene trimming of TCR beta chains was found in a later genetic analysis and replicated in an independent cohort. Compared with the roughly 600-donor mean, donors in an Asian-associated ancestry cluster had fewer N-insertions in productive TCRs, according to a later genetic analysis. An earlier analysis of several hundred of the donors showed that most TCR beta V segments appeared in productive rearrangements either about 87% or about 30% of the time, which broadly matched IMGT annotations. Correlated functional status among segregating V segments might be attributable to linkage disequilibrium, but an unknown experimental factor could not be ruled out. CMV serostatus was the only immune exposure information available for the cohort. A later analysis found that HLA-associated TCR beta chains were more clonally expanded and had lower generation probabilities than equally common non-associated chains. A further reported finding was that TCR beta sequences accurately predicted the HLA-A and HLA-B alleles for most subjects in the first cohort. The classifier was reported to diagnose cytomegalovirus status with high specificity and sensitivity in both the original cohort and the validation cohort. Because the 87-base-pair reads could not distinguish some IMGT-functional V segments, including TRBV6-2 and TRBV6-3, those segments were excluded. Most CMV-associated TCR beta chains appeared to be HLA-restricted in a later analysis, and the HLA associations seemed to be driven largely by CMV exposure. Because counts were too low, about 15 rarely observed V segments, including chromosome 9 orphons, were left out of the earlier analysis of approximately 500 of the donors. Only TCR beta chains were sequenced in this cohort, and the absence of alpha or paired-chain data limited detectable features. In a later analysis, TCR association rates were found to vary across HLA loci, with the most associated TCRs seen for DRB1 alleles and the fewest for HLA-C alleles. The study gave a list of 150 to 200 TCR beta chains associated with cytomegalovirus. The authors suggested that the approach could potentially be generalized to other disease states and immunological phenotypes. HLA typing was unavailable for some donors at each locus, so association tests used only the typed subset.

Library construction relied on the immunoSEQ multiplex PCR assay. A mixture of 60 forward primers for TCR Vbeta segments and 13 reverse primers for TCR Jbeta segments was used in the multiplex PCR. The CDR3 region of rearranged TCR beta genes was amplified from genomic DNA by a multiplex PCR assay. On the Illumina HiSeq System, the amplified TCR beta libraries were sequenced as 87-base-pair reads. On the authors' methods: Across the 600 to 700 repertoires, a later analysis counted tens of millions of unique TCR beta chains, roughly 11 million of which were shared by at least two donors. Raw reads were error-corrected and collapsed into unique sequences with a nearest-neighbor algorithm that merged closely related sequences to remove PCR and sequencing errors. V, D and J gene segments were assigned by aligning CDR3 sequences to IMGT reference sequences. For a sequence to be retained, a match of at least six nucleotides was required to both a V gene segment and a J gene segment. A rearrangement counted as productive if the CDR3 had no stop codons and remained in frame with V and J, and every other rearrangement counted as non-productive. Following IMGT convention, CDR3 was defined as the stretch from the second conserved V-encoded cysteine up to the conserved J-encoded phenylalanine. The earlier analysis of 587 of the donors excluded any sequence lacking an unambiguous match to a single V gene segment. In an earlier analysis of 587 of the donors, V segments were called functional above 56.7% productive rearrangements and were called segregating when the between-donor standard deviation exceeded 5%. A statistical classification framework was built to diagnose cytomegalovirus status from the catalog of TCR beta chain sequences. V and J gene assignment, in a later analysis, came from comparing TCR nucleotide sequences with IMGT/GENE-DB human TR gene sequences. The TCRdist pipeline was used in a later analysis to assign CDR3 sequences and most-parsimonious VDJ recombination scenarios. A later analysis defined each TCR beta chain by its CDR3 amino acid sequence plus V-gene family, and excluded reads lacking a unique V-gene family. A later analysis removed 500 to 650 highly shared, low-generation-probability nucleotide sequences to deal with suspected cross-contamination and a sequencing artifact. For each public chain, a later analysis derived a clonal expansion index from normalized ranks of inferred template counts within each repertoire. Generation probabilities in a later analysis came from a VDJ recombination model fitted to out-of-frame rearrangements, and those results were checked against IGoR. In a later analysis, TCR-TCR, TCR-HLA and TCR-CMV co-occurrence was scored with hypergeometric tests, and a repertoire-size bias correction was applied to TCR pairs. False discovery rates were estimated in a later analysis by permuting HLA or CMV assignments 20 times. In a later analysis, co-occurring TCRs were grouped with DBSCAN, and TCRdist sequence similarity was added when clustering was performed within HLA-allele-positive subsets. Repertoires with fewer than 30,000 or more than 120,000 public chains were left out of co-occurrence clustering, as were four to six repertoires with anomalous nucleotide sharing. TCRdb limited this immuneACCESS table to in-frame rearrangements with V and J called. A share of clones is missing; checked studies link under half to unresolved V genes, and the rest is unexplained. The DNA gave D and trimming, while V, J and clone size come from that table. The sample table shows tens of thousands of clones, and 55% to 70% are seen once. In total, the top ten clones hold roughly 21% of the sample.

The TCR sequence derives from a woman aged 45-60 years in good health and CMV-seropositive. This chain joins TRBV9 to TRBJ2-7; TRBD1 agrees with 9 junctional bases. Source material: PBMCs. The CDR3 protein is CASSAREGQGHEQYF. The nucleotide sequence reads as follows: TGTGCCAGCAGCGCGAGAGAGGGACAGGGTCACGAGCAGTACTTC.